This T cell receptor (beta chain) comes out of a study of persistence of HIV-infected CD4 T cells. Sequencing used immunoSEQ version 4 in survey mode. Profiled with immunoSEQ multiplex PCR; TCRdb holds only in-frame clones, not every one. The profile shows under 35,000 clones, roughly 71% of them singletons. General observations from the study: Antigen-responding cells were enriched for degenerate expanded CDR3beta sequences. TCR oligoclonality correlated with proviral oligoclonality in the same sorted populations.

Deletions cut 5 bases from V and 13 bases from J, with 15 bases between. Germline lookup yields CDR1 MGHRA and CDR2 YSYEKL. The CDR3 extends over 13 amino acids. This clone appeared a few times. Its target is unknown. Overlapping HIV-1 Gag 15-mer peptides at roughly 1 ug per peptide per mL were used. Responding CD4+ T cells were sorted by upregulation of both CD40 ligand and CD69. The chain links TRBV4-1 to TRBJ1-6, with D possibly matching TRBD1 (6 bases). This receptor was taken from an adult man with HIV who was CMV-seropositive. The source was CD4+ T cells sorted from PBMCs after approximately 19-hour stimulation, collected from a patient who received antiretroviral therapy. CDR3 bases: TGCGCCAGCAGCGTACAGGGAGTGAGGCCCCTCCACTTT. Protein product: CASSVQGVRPLHF.